The present T cell receptor beta chain was sequenced within a study of control samples from healthy donors and cancer patients. The repertoire was sequenced with immunoSEQ multiplex PCR; TCRdb's copy has only in-frame clones and lacks some. The data hold some 110,000 clones, with approximately 90% observed a single time. This clone was found once. J was trimmed by 3 bases and V by 9 bases; bases with no gene match: 5. The CDR3 consists of 13 residues. CDR1 LNHDA and CDR2 SQIVND come from the germline V gene (reference sequence). This chain joins TRBV19 and TRBJ1-5; 7 bases are a match to TRBD1. Input material: PBMCs. This TCR came from a woman between 45 and 60 years old with colorectal cancer. CDR3 in DNA: TGTGCCAGCGGGACAGTCCTCAATCAGCCCCAGCATTTT. Translated, it gives CASGTVLNQPQHF.